A selection of T cell receptor beta chains follows, all from one sample in a study of T cell changes during pregnancy in multiple sclerosis. Clones were sequenced by immunoSEQ multiplex PCR, and TCRdb holds only the in-frame ones, with some missing. The repertoire holds around 30,000 clones, with roughly 87% as singletons. This sample comprised CD8+ T cells from peripheral blood mononuclear cells, obtained in the second trimester of pregnancy. The receptors come from a female donor with multiple sclerosis, enrolled in a pregnancy study. CDR3s include the opening cysteine and the closing phenylalanine or tryptophan. The order of the fields is D gene, CDR3 length, clone size, V gene, J gene, CDR3 protein, CDR3 DNA. D genes are given only for firm matches. Rows give clone size only sometimes, using once, few, many, or a class for an expanded clone.

>-|15|-|TRBV4-1|TRBJ1-1
CASSQVKEVFTEAFF
TGCGCCAGCAGCCAAGTGAAGGAGGTGTTCACTGAAGCTTTCTTT
>TRBD1|16|-|TRBV4-1|TRBJ2-7
CASSQTLDRGSREQYF
TGCGCCAGCAGCCAGACCTTGGACAGGGGCTCGAGGGAGCAGTACTTC
>-|11|-|TRBV28|TRBJ2-7
CASSSAYEQYF
TGTGCCAGCAGTTCGGCCTACGAGCAGTACTTC
>-|15|-|TRBV9|TRBJ1-3
CASSVGGGSGNTIYF
TGTGCCAGCAGCGTAGGCGGCGGCTCTGGAAACACCATATATTTT
>TRBD2|17|-|TRBV4-2|TRBJ2-1
CASRGTSGPIGYNEQFF
TGTGCCAGCAGGGGGACTAGCGGACCAATTGGGTACAATGAGCAGTTCTTC
>-|12|-|TRBV7-9|TRBJ2-5
CAEGTGQETQYF
TGTGCGGAGGGGACGGGACAAGAGACCCAGTACTTC
>-|14|medium-sized|TRBV6-6|TRBJ2-3
CASSYVEGTDTQYF
TGTGCCAGCAGTTACGTTGAGGGCACAGATACGCAGTATTTT
>TRBD1|14|-|TRBV13|TRBJ2-7
CASSFGQGDYEQYF
TGTGCCAGCAGCTTCGGACAGGGGGACTACGAGCAGTACTTC
>TRBD2|13|-|TRBV30|TRBJ2-7
CAWRLAQSYEQYF
TGTGCCTGGAGACTAGCGCAATCCTACGAGCAGTACTTC
>TRBD2|14|-|TRBV9|TRBJ2-1
CASRGTSGRGEQFF
TGTGCCAGCAGGGGGACTAGCGGACGGGGTGAGCAGTTCTTC
>-|16|-|TRBV7-9|TRBJ2-7
CASSPQDPLLPYEQYF
TGTGCCAGCAGCCCACAGGACCCTCTCCTTCCCTACGAGCAGTACTTC
>-|11|-|TRBV6-1|TRBJ2-4
CASRGPDIQYF
TGTGCCAGCAGGGGGCCGGACATTCAGTACTTC
>TRBD1|15|-|TRBV5-8|TRBJ1-2
CASSFSGQGIIGYTF
TGTGCCAGCAGCTTTTCCGGACAGGGGATCATTGGCTACACCTTC